This entry lists 6 T cell receptor beta chains sequenced from one sample in a study of T cells in localized non-small cell lung cancer. Using immunoSEQ multiplex PCR, the repertoire was profiled, and TCRdb retains in-frame clones only, with some absent. The data show over 45,000 clones, with roughly 80% seen just once and approximately 16% held by the top ten. Sequences were derived from peripheral blood, sampled before any cancer treatment. The receptors were gathered from a man between 40 and 70 years old with stage I squamous cell lung carcinoma.

This sequence joins TRBV6-6 and TRBJ2-1; unclear D gene. Trimming removed 3 bases at V and 4 bases at J, with 10 bases between. This CDR3 comprises 14 residues. Germline V gene lookup returns CDR1 MNHNY and CDR2 SVGAGI (reference sequence). CDR3 DNA sequence: TGTGCCAGCAGTTATGGTCTGAATTACAATGAGCAGTTCTTC. It specifies CASSYGLNYNEQFF.

V is TRBV28 and J is TRBJ2-7; 9 positions match TRBD2. The CDR3 has 12 amino acids. Germline trimming cut 8 bases from V and 4 bases from J; bases unmatched to any gene: 3. Germline V lookup: CDR1 MDHEN, CDR2 SYDVKM. In DNA form, the CDR3 reads TGTGCCAGCGCGGGGGGGAGGTACGAGCAGTACTTC. It yields the protein CASAGGRYEQYF.

The sample holds many counts of this clone. J is TRBJ1-2 and V is TRBV10-1, with 7 bases aligning to TRBD1. Germline trimming cut 2 bases from V and 8 bases from J; bases unmatched to any gene: 5. This CDR3 comprises 13 residues. Germline loops: CDR1 WNHNN, CDR2 SYGVQD (reference sequence). The CDR3, as DNA: TGCGCCAGCAGTGAGAAGGGGGCGCGGGGCTACACCTTC. This translates into CASSEKGARGYTF.

The CDR3, as DNA: TGTGCCAGCAGCCAAGCCCGATGGCAGGGATTGCACGGGAACACTGAAGCTTTCTTT. It yields the protein CASSQARWQGLHGNTEAFF. The chain links TRBV14 to TRBJ1-1, with TRBD1 as a possible D gene (5 bases). Germline loops: CDR1 SGHDN, CDR2 FVKESK. The germline V and J ends were trimmed by 1 base and 1 base, with 22 bases remaining between them. The CDR3 is made up of 19 amino acids.

This clone was counted only a few times. The gene calls are TRBV18 and TRBJ2-7; 11 bases are shared with TRBD1. V shed 8 bases and J 4 bases; nucleotides not matched to a gene: 7. In germline, CDR1 is KGHSH, CDR2 LQKENI. The CDR3 consists of 14 residues. The chain's CDR3 is CASTGTGGDYEQYF. The CDR3 region has the DNA TGTGCCAGCACCGGGACAGGGGGGGATTACGAGCAGTACTTC. The variable domain in full, with the rest retrieved from reference TRBV18 and TRBJ2-7, is NAGVMQNPRHLVRRRGQEARLRCSPMKGHSHVYWYRQLPEEGLKFMVYLQKENIIDESGMPKERFSAEFPKEGPSILRIQQVVRGDSAAYFCASTGTGGDYEQYFGPGTRLTVT.

The J gene is TRBJ2-3, the V gene TRBV21-1; TRBD2, the table's D call, lacks a check against the DNA. TRBV21-1 is flagged as a pseudogene. The CDR3 extends over 14 amino acids. CDR3 in DNA: TGTGCCAGCAGCAAAGAGGGGGGGCCGCATACGCAGTATTTT. Protein product: CASSKEGGPHTQYF.